This TCR beta chain was retrieved from a study of control samples from healthy donors and cancer patients. The method was immunoSEQ multiplex PCR; TCRdb's version includes in-frame clones alone and lacks a portion of them. Among about 140,000 clones listed, approximately 90% were seen once. Per the germline V gene, CDR1 is GTSNPN and CDR2 is SVGIG (reference sequence). Trimming removed 4 bases from V and 7 bases from J, with 16 bases in between. This CDR3 has 13 amino acids. This sequence joins TRBV30 and TRBJ2-5, with TRBD2 as a possible D gene (6 bases). Material for sequencing was blood. This TCR came from a woman in her twenties or thirties in good health. The CDR3 sequence is CAWKVREPGTQYF. DNA of the CDR3: TGTGCCTGGAAGGTACGGGAGCCTGGGACCCAGTACTTC. Variable domain in full (rest from reference TRBV30 and TRBJ2-5): SQTIHQWPATLVQPVGSPLSLECTVEGTSNPNLYWYRQAAGRGLQLLFYSVGIGQISSEVPQNLSASRPQDRQFILSSKKLLLSDSGFYLCAWKVREPGTQYFGPGTRLLVL.